This T cell receptor beta chain comes out of a study of blood T cell repertoires in COVID-19. Study-level background: PBMCs, B-cell-depleted T cells, or T cells provided the cDNA or gDNA that made up the material.

The ends lost 3 bases at V and 3 bases at J; junction bases unmatched: 2. Germline V gene lookup returns CDR1 SGHTA and CDR2 FQGTGA. The CDR3 is 14 residues long. The method was immunoSEQ multiplex PCR; TCRdb's version includes in-frame clones alone and lacks a portion of them. Of about 70,000 clones listed, 88% were seen once; the top ten hold about 1.5%. The material sequenced was peripheral blood. The genes are TRBV7-3 and TRBJ1-1, with 9 bases identical to TRBD1. The sequence derives from a human donor in a cohort sampled during active COVID-19. The CDR3 sequence is CASSLTGGDTEAFF. The CDR3 bases are TGTGCCAGCAGCTTGACAGGGGGGGACACTGAAGCTTTCTTT.